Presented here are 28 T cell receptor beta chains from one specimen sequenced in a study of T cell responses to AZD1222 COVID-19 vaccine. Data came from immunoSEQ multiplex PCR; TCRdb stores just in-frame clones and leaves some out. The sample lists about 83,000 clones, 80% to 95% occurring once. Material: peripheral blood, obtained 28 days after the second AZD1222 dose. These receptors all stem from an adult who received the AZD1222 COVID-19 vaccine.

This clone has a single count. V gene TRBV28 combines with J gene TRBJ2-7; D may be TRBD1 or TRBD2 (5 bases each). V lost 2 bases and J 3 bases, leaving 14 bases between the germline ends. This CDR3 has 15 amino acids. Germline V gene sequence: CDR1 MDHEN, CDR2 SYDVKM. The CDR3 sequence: CASSLLGPSFYEQYF. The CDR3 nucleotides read TGTGCCAGCAGTTTACTGGGACCGTCCTTCTACGAGCAGTACTTC.

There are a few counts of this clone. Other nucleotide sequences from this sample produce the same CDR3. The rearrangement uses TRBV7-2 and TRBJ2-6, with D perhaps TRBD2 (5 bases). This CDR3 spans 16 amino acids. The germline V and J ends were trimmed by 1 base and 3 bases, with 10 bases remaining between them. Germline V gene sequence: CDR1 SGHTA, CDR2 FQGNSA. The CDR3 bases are TGTGCCAGCAGCTTAGGCCCGGGGAGTGGGGCCAACGTCCTGACTTTC. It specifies CASSLGPGSGANVLTF.

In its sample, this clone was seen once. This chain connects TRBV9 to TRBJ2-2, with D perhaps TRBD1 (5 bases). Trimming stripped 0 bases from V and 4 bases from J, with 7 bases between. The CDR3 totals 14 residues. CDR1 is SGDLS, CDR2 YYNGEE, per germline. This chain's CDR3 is CASSVGQTTGELFF. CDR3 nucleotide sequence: TGTGCCAGCAGCGTAGGACAGACCACCGGGGAGCTGTTTTTT.

CDR3 region: CASSTTSYAGELFF. The CDR3 DNA follows: TGTGCCAGCAGCACCACCAGTTACGCCGGGGAGCTGTTTTTT. This sequence joins TRBV9 and TRBJ2-2; D remains ambiguous. The CDR3 is 14 residues long. From germline, CDR1 is SGDLS and CDR2 YYNGEE. V gave up 4 bases and J gave up 6 bases, with 13 bases separating them.

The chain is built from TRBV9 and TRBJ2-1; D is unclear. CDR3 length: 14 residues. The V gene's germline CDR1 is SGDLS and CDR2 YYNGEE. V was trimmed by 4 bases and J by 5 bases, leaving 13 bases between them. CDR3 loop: CASSPEAGNNEQFF. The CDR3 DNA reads TGTGCCAGCAGCCCCGAGGCTGGCAACAATGAGCAGTTCTTC.

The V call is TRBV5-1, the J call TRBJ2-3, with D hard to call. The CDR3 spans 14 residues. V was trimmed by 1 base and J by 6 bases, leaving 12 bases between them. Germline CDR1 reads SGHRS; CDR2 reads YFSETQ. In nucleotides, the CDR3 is TGCGCCAGCAGCTTGTTCCGGTTTGGGGATACGCAGTATTTT. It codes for CASSLFRFGDTQYF.

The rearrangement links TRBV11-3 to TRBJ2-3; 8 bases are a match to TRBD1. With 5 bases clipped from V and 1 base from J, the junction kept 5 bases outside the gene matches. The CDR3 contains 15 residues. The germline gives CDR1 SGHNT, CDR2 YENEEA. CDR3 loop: CASSARGLGTDTQYF. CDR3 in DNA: TGTGCCAGCAGCGCCAGGGGGCTGGGCACAGATACGCAGTATTTT.

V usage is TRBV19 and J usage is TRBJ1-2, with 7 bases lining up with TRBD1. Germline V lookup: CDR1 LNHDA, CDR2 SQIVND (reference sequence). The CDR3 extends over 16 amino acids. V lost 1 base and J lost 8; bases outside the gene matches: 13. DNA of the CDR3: TGTGCCAGTAGTATAGCAGGACAGGTTTTTCTAGGCGGCTACACCTTC. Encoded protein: CASSIAGQVFLGGYTF.

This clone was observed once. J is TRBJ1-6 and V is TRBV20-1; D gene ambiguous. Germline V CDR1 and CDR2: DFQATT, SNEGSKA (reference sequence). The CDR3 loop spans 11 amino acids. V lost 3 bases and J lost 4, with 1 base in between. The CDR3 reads CSARYNSPLHF. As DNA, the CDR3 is TGCAGTGCTAGGTATAATTCACCCCTCCACTTT.

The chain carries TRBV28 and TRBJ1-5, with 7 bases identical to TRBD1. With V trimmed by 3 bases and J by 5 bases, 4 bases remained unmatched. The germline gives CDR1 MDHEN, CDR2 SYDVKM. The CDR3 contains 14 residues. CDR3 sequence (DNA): TGTGCCAGCAGTTTTCAGGGGGGTTATCAGCCCCAGCATTTT. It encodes CASSFQGGYQPQHF.

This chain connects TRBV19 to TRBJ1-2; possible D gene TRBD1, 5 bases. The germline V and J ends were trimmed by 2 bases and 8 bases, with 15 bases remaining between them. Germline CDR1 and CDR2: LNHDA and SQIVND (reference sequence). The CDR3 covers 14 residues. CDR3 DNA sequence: TGTGCCAGTAGTATAAGCAGGACACCGGGGGGCTACACCTTC. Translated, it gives CASSISRTPGGYTF.

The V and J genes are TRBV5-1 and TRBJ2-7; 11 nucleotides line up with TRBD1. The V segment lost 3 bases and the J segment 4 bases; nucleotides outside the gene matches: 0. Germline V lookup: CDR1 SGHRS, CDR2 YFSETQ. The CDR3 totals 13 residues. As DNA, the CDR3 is TGCGCCAGCAGCTGGGACAGGGGGTACGAGCAGTACTTC. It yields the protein CASSWDRGYEQYF.

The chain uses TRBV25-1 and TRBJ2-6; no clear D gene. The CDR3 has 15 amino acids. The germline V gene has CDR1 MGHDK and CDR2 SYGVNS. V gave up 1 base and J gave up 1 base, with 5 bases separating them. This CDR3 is CASSEFTSGANVLTF. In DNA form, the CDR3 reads TGTGCCAGCAGTGAATTTACTTCTGGGGCCAACGTCCTGACTTTC.

The CDR3 protein is CSVENRGPNYGYTF. As DNA, the CDR3 is TGCAGCGTCGAAAACAGGGGGCCTAACTATGGCTACACCTTC. The gene calls are TRBV29-1 and TRBJ1-2, with TRBD1 identical over 9 bases. Looked up from germline, CDR1 is SQVTM and CDR2 is ANQGSEA. The CDR3 covers 14 residues. The J segment lost 0 bases and the V segment lost 6 bases, leaving 5 bases of the junction unmatched.

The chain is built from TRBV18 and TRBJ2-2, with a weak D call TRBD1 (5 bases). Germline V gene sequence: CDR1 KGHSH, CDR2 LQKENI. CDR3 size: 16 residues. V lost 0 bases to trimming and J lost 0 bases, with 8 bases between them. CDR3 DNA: TGTGCCAGCTCACCACCTAAGGGGTCGAACACCGGGGAGCTGTTTTTT. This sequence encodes CASSPPKGSNTGELFF.

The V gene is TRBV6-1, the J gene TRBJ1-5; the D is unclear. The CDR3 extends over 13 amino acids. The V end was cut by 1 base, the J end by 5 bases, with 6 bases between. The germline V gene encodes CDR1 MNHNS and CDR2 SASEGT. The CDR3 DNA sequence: TGTGCCAGCAGTGAAGAGGGTTATCAGCCCCAGCATTTT. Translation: CASSEEGYQPQHF.

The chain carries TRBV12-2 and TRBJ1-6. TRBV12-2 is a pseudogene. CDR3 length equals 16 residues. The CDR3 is CASRLARDPYNSPLHF. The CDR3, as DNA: TGTGCAAGTCGCTTAGCGAGGGACCCCTATAATTCACCCCTCCACTTT.

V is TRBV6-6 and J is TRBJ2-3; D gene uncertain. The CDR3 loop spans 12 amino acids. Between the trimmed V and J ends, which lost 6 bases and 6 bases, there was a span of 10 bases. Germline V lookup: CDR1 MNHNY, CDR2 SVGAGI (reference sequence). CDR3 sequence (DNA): TGTGCCAGCAGCCATACTCCCGATACGCAGTATTTT. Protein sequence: CASSHTPDTQYF.

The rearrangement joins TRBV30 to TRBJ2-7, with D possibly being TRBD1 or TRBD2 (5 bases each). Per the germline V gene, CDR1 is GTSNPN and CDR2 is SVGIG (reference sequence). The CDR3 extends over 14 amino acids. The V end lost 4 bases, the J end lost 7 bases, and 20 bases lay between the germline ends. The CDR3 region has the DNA TGTGCCTGGAATAGACAGATTACGAGAGGGGAGCAGTACTTC. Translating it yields CAWNRQITRGEQYF.

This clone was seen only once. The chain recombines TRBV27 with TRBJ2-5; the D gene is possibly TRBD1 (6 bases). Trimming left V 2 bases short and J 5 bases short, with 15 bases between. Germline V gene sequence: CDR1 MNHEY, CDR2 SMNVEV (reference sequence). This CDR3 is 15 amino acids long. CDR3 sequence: CASSLLRDQGETQYF. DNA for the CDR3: TGTGCCAGCAGTTTACTCCGGGATCAGGGGGAGACCCAGTACTTC.

The chain's CDR3 is CASTPPGPPGEQYF. In DNA form, the CDR3 reads TGTGCCAGCACCCCCCCGGGACCGCCCGGCGAGCAGTACTTC. The rearrangement links TRBV6-5 to TRBJ2-7; tentatively, D is TRBD1 or TRBD2 (5 bases each). Germline V CDR1 and CDR2: MNHEY, SVGAGI. The CDR3 consists of 14 residues. Trimming left V 7 bases short and J 6 bases short, with 19 bases between.

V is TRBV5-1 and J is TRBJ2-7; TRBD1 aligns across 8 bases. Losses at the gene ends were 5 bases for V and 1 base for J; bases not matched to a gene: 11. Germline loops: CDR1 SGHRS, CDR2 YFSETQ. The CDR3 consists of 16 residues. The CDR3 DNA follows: TGCGCCAGCAGTCCTGAGACAGGGGTGTTTTCCTACGAGCAGTACTTC. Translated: CASSPETGVFSYEQYF.

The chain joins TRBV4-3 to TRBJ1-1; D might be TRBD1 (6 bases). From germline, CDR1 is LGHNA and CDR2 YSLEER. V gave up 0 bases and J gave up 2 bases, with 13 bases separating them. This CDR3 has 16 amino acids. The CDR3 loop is CASSQDGAGHNTEAFF. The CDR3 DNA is TGCGCCAGCAGCCAAGATGGGGCGGGACACAACACTGAAGCTTTCTTT.

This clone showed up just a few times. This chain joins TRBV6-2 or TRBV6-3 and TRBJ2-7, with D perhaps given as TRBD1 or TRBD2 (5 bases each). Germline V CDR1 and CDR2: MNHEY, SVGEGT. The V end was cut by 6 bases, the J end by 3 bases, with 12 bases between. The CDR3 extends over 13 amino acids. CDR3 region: CASSPRGGYEQYF. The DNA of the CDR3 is TGTGCCAGCAGCCCGCGTGGGGGCTACGAGCAGTACTTC.

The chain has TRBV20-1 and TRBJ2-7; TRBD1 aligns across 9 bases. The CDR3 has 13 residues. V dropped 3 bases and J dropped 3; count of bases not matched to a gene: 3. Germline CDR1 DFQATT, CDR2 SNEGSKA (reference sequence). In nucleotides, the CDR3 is TGCAGTGCTAGTGCGGACAGGGGCTACGAGCAGTACTTC. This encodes CSASADRGYEQYF.

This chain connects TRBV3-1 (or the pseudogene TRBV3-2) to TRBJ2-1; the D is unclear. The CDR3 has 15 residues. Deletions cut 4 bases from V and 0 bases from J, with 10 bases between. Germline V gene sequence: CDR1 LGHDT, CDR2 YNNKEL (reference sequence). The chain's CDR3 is CASSRGRSSYNEQFF. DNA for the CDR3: TGTGCCAGCAGCCGCGGTCGGAGCTCCTACAATGAGCAGTTCTTC.

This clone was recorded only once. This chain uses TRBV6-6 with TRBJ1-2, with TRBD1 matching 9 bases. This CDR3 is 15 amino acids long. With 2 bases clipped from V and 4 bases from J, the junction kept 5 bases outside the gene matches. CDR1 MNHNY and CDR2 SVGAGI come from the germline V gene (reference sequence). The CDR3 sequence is CASSYDGQGTYGYTF. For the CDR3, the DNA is TGTGCCAGCAGTTACGATGGACAGGGGACCTATGGCTACACCTTC.

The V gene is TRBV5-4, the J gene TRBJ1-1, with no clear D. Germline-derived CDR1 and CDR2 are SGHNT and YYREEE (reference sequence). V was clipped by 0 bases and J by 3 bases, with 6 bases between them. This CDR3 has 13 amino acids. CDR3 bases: TGTGCCAGCAGCTTGGATTGGGACACTGAAGCTTTCTTT. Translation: CASSLDWDTEAFF.